This T cell receptor beta chain was retrieved from a study of blood T cells in healthy people across ages. V lost 0 bases, J lost 1 base, and 9 bases lay in between. CDR3 length: 15 residues. The V gene's germline CDR1 is WSHSY and CDR2 SAAADI. Using a J-beta primer mix together with a sample-barcoded 5' primer, a second PCR was run for about 6 to 11 cycles. TCRdb passed the 5' RACE reads through MiXCR, listing each CDR3 protein once. The sample contains approximately 830,000 distinct CDR3 sequences, around 68% of which appear only once. This sequence originates from a man younger than 40 in good health. Sequenced material: blood. This sequence joins TRBV10-2 and TRBJ1-2; possible D gene TRBD1, 5 bases. CDR3 in amino acids: CASSESQGDNYGYTF. CDR3 DNA sequence: TGCGCCAGCAGTGAGTCGCAAGGGGATAACTATGGCTACACCTTC.